This record concerns one TCR beta chain sequence. Its antigen is undetermined. Assay used: immunoSEQ multiplex PCR; TCRdb lists only in-frame clones, some missing. The sample lists 65,000 to 95,000 clones, over 80% occurring once. This record comes from a study of OX40 agonist ivuxolimab in advanced cancers. Looking at the study overall: A history of anti-PD-1, anti-PD-L1 or anti-CTLA-4 therapy was acceptable, and 40% to 45% had some.

The study, taken as a whole, reports: Normalized T-cell clonal expansion was also low in a subset of nonresponders. CD4+ and CD8+ blood T cells expanded clonally by week 6 at 0.1 to 3.0 mg/kg. Clonal expansion was among the lowest in partial responders at 0.1-3.0 mg/kg, especially CD8+.

This sequence originates from an adult with an advanced solid tumor such as melanoma, head and neck, liver or kidney cancer. The starting material was CD4+ or CD8+ T cells sorted from blood, obtained in a trial of the OX40 agonist ivuxolimab.

CDR3 sequence reads: CAISPSVGPEGEQYF. CDR3 DNA sequence: TGTGCCATCAGTCCCTCGGTGGGGCCAGAAGGCGAGCAGTACTTC. The rearrangement uses TRBV10-3 and TRBJ2-7, with D possibly being TRBD1 (5 bases). V shed 5 bases and J shed 6 bases, with 20 bases lying between them. CDR3 length: 15 residues. Germline CDR1 ENHRY, CDR2 SYGVKD.